This T cell receptor (beta chain) was recovered during a study of PD-1 blockade in classical Hodgkin lymphoma. General study points: When set against healthy donors, newly diagnosed patients were reported to show lower baseline TCR diversity. The CD4+ diversity rise by C4D1 was clearest in complete responders. Individuals who commenced nivolumab within less than 1 year of ASCT were excluded. Repertoire differences have undefined causes, possibly disease activity or prior therapy.

Trimming took 7 bases from V and 0 from J, leaving 16 bases between them. There are 15 residues in the CDR3. Germline CDR1 is MDHEN and CDR2 is SYDVKM. The data were produced by immunoSEQ multiplex PCR, yet TCRdb's version contains in-frame clones alone and is incomplete. The sample shows roughly 41,000 clones, around 90% of them seen only once. About this clone: As yet, its antigen is unknown.

Relapses following autologous stem cell transplantation were seen in all patients, with brentuximab vedotin exposure varying. The receptor was derived from a human donor with classical Hodgkin lymphoma. The V gene is TRBV28, the J gene TRBJ2-7; D may be TRBD2 (7 bases). Sequenced material: peripheral blood mononuclear cells (PBMCs), taken before the second cycle of nivolumab. The CDR3 sequence is CASTEGGFGSYEQYF. CDR3 nucleotides: TGTGCCAGCACCGAGGGGGGGTTCGGCTCCTACGAGCAGTACTTC. Variable domain in full (rest from reference TRBV28 and TRBJ2-7): DVKVTQSSRYLVKRTGEKVFLECVQDMDHENMFWYRQDPGLGLRLIYFSYDVKMKEKGDIPEGYSVSREKKERFSLILESASTNQTSMYLCASTEGGFGSYEQYFGPGTRLTVT.